The T cell receptor beta chain described here comes from a study of shared clonotypes between healthy human individuals. Overall study: The donor pool was made up of two women and a few men aged 18 to 49.

Data came from immunoSEQ multiplex PCR; TCRdb stores just in-frame clones and leaves some out. This sample has some 2.1 million clones, with around 96% found just once. Cells designated naive CD8 were CD45RO-negative and were positively selected for CCR7, with terminally differentiated effector memory CD45RA+ cells excluded. Losses at the gene ends were 4 bases for V and 0 bases for J; bases not matched to a gene: 10. The CDR3 length is 19 residues. CDR1 is SGHRS and CDR2 is YFSETQ in the germline V gene. The chain uses TRBV5-1 and TRBJ2-1; 13 bases align to TRBD2. The receptor comes from a man between 18 and 35 years old in good health. The specimen sequenced was naive CD8+ T cells sorted from blood. The CDR3 bases are TGCGCCAGCAGCCCCGTCCCGGGACTAGCGGGGCTCTCCTACAATGAGCAGTTCTTC. Amino acid sequence: CASSPVPGLAGLSYNEQFF.